This TCR beta chain is drawn from a study of blood T cells in healthy people across ages. Next came a second PCR, run for about 7 to 12 cycles, which used a sample-barcoded 5' primer along with a J-beta primer mix. Each cDNA molecule carried a tag from a template-switch adaptor that contained 12 random nucleotides. Each CDR3 protein is one row after TCRdb ran MiXCR on the 5' RACE reads. The sample carries approximately 810,000 distinct CDR3 sequences, roughly 34% recorded once. CDR1 and CDR2 (germline): MNHEY, SVGAGI. The CDR3 totals 15 residues. V gave up 2 bases and J gave up 7 bases, with 18 bases separating them. Broader study findings: Strong correlation was found linking TCR beta diversity to naive T cell percentage.

Comments on this clonotype: The antigen remains unidentified.

Total RNA amounts of at least 6 micrograms were extracted per sample. V gene TRBV6-5 combines with J gene TRBJ2-7; no reliable D call. The sample comprised blood. This clonotype was obtained from a man aged 18 to 30 in good health. In DNA, the CDR3 is TGTGCCAGCAGTTACGTCCTAGGTGGTTACAATGAGCAGTACTTC. It is translated as CASSYVLGGYNEQYF.